The present T cell receptor (beta chain) was sequenced within a study of T cell responses to AZD1222 COVID-19 vaccine. General observations from the study: The repertoires were collected only after the peak T cell response. Among the donors, most were white British and more were female, and clonal diversity was possibly underestimated. The study found vaccine-associated CD4 TCRs spanning spike, dominant at 160-218 and 743-854.

As to this clone: The antigen remains unidentified.

Data came from immunoSEQ multiplex PCR; TCRdb stores just in-frame clones and leaves some out. The table lists around 270,000 clones, 94% of them singletons. The sample in question was peripheral blood, obtained 28 days after the second AZD1222 dose. The sequence came from an adult who received the AZD1222 COVID-19 vaccine.

In nucleotides, the CDR3 is TGTGCCACCAGTGACCACCTTCGAACCGCGAACACCGGGGAGCTGTTTTTT. The encoded protein is CATSDHLRTANTGELFF. The J gene is TRBJ2-2, the V gene TRBV24-1; D unclear. With 4 bases removed from V and 0 bases from J, the gap between germline ends came to 14 bases. The CDR3 spans 17 residues. Germline V gene data show CDR1 as KGHDR and CDR2 as SFDVKD.